The entry that follows covers one T cell receptor beta chain sequence. The table came from immunoSEQ multiplex PCR; TCRdb's copy has only in-frame clones and leaves some out. Counted here are roughly 86,000 clones, about 96% occurring once; the ten biggest clones make up roughly 1.6%. The sample comes from a study of cytomegalovirus exposure and HLA in healthy donors. There are 12 residues in the CDR3. CDR1 and CDR2 (germline): KGHSH, LQKENI. Deletions cut 3 bases from V and 12 bases from J, with 11 bases between. The sample consisted of PBMCs. The receptor comes from a man between 18 and 35 years old in good health and CMV-seropositive. V and J are TRBV18 and TRBJ1-4, with D uncertain. The CDR3 loop is CASSPIREELFF. CDR3 sequence (DNA): TGTGCCAGCTCACCCATACGGGAAGAACTGTTTTTT.